This is a list of T cell receptor beta chains from one sample in a study of T cell clonotyping in hematopoietic cell transplantation. The assay was immunoSEQ multiplex PCR, and TCRdb's table has in-frame clones only and misses some. This table holds around 5,000 clones, 55% to 75% found once. The sequences come from PBMCs, collected 100 days after allogeneic stem cell transplant. All receptors derive from a female patient aged 45-65 years who had an allogeneic stem cell transplant, so the T cells may come from the graft donor. Some clones in this sample may be carry-over from other donors' samples. Each CDR3 is given with its conserved first and last residue. Fields, in order: V gene, D gene, clone size, J gene, CDR3 DNA, CDR3 protein. A D gene is named only where the DNA matches it firmly. Clone size is not always given. Where it is, it says once, few, many or a class for expanded clones.

TRBV2	TRBD1	-	TRBJ1-1	TGTGCCAGCAGCAGCGAGGGGGCGAGCACTGAAGCTTTCTTT	CASSSEGASTEAFF
TRBV6-6	TRBD1	-	TRBJ2-2	TGTGCCAGCAGACCCGGACAGGCCGGGGAGCTGTTTTTT	CASRPGQAGELFF
TRBV7-6	-	-	TRBJ2-5	TGTGCCAGCAGCGGGGGACTGAACGGGGAGACCCAGTACTTC	CASSGGLNGETQYF
TRBV5-1	-	medium-sized	TRBJ1-3	TGCGCCAGCAGCTTACAACCCCTCTCTGGAAACACCATATATTTT	CASSLQPLSGNTIYF
TRBV11-2	-	-	TRBJ2-5	TGTGCCAGCAGCCCAAGCCTAGGGGGGACCCAGTACTTC	CASSPSLGGTQYF
TRBV27	TRBD1	-	TRBJ1-5	TGTGCCAGCAGTTTAAGGGGGACAGCGTATAGCAATCAGCCCCAGCATTTT	CASSLRGTAYSNQPQHF
TRBV19	TRBD1	-	TRBJ1-5	TGTGCCAGTAGTGACAGGGAAACTCAGCCCCAGCATTTT	CASSDRETQPQHF
TRBV7-3	TRBD2	-	TRBJ2-5	TGTGCCAGCAGCTTAGGGGGAGCTAGCGGACAAGAGACCCAGTACTTC	CASSLGGASGQETQYF
TRBV2	-	-	TRBJ2-7	TGTGCCAGCAGGGACTCTACCGGGACGACATCTACGCGGCAGTACTTC	CASRDSTGTTSTRQYF
TRBV5-3	TRBD1	-	TRBJ2-6	TGTGCCAGATCTCCCAGGGGGATCTCTGGGGCCAACGTCCTGACTTTC	CARSPRGISGANVLTF
TRBV6-5	TRBD1	-	TRBJ2-7	TGTGCCAGCAGAGGGACAGGATACTACGAGCAGTACTTC	CASRGTGYYEQYF
TRBV19	TRBD1	-	TRBJ2-1	TGTGCCAGTAGTATAGGACAGGGGGCTATAAATGAGCAGTTCTTC	CASSIGQGAINEQFF
TRBV2	TRBD1	-	TRBJ1-2	TGTGCCAGCAGTGACCCAGGGGGTGGTGGCTACACCTTC	CASSDPGGGGYTF
TRBV28	TRBD1	-	TRBJ2-5	TGTGCCAGCAGGAGTCCGGGACAGGGTGAGACCCAGTACTTC	CASRSPGQGETQYF
TRBV4-1	-	once	TRBJ1-1	TGCGCCAGCAGCCAACAGAACACTGAAGCTTTCTTC	CASSQQNTEAFF
TRBV6-5	-	once	TRBJ2-7	TGTGCCAGCAGTTACCTGCACGAGCAGTACTTC	CASSYLHEQYF
TRBV27	TRBD2	few	TRBJ2-1	TGTGCCAGCAGTTCGCGACTAGCGGGAGGAACAATTGAGCAGTTCTTC	CASSSRLAGGTIEQFF
TRBV10-2	-	once	TRBJ2-7	TGCGCCAGCAGATGGACCTCCTACGAGCAGTACTTC	CASRWTSYEQYF
TRBV11-2	-	-	TRBJ1-1	TGTGCCAGCAGACGAACAGGAGGCACTGAAGCTTTCTTT	CASRRTGGTEAFF
TRBV10-2	-	few	TRBJ2-7	TGCGCCAGCAGTGACCGATCCTACGAGCAGTACTTC	CASSDRSYEQYF
TRBV5-1	-	-	TRBJ2-7	TGCGCCAGCGTCCATTACGAGCAGTACTTC	CASVHYEQYF
TRBV6-5	TRBD1	-	TRBJ1-2	TGTGCCACACAGGTGGGACAGGGTGGCGGCTACACCTTC	CATQVGQGGGYTF
TRBV4-3	-	-	TRBJ1-1	TGCGCCAGCAGCCAAGAAGCGATGCCGGACACTGAAGCTTTCTTT	CASSQEAMPDTEAFF
TRBV5-1	TRBD1	-	TRBJ2-5	TGCGCCAGCACCCAGGGCGTGACAGGGGTCCAAGAGACCCAGTACTTC	CASTQGVTGVQETQYF
TRBV7-2	-	-	TRBJ2-3	TGTGCCAGCAGCTTAGGGGAAGATACGCAGTATTTT	CASSLGEDTQYF
TRBV6-5	-	large	TRBJ2-1	TGTGCCAGCAGTCTACGACCCACCTACAATGAGCAGTTCTTC	CASSLRPTYNEQFF
TRBV19	TRBD2	once	TRBJ2-1	TGTGCCAGTAGTATTAAGCTAGCGGGAGGGCCGGAGCAGTTCTTC	CASSIKLAGGPEQFF
TRBV30	TRBD2	-	TRBJ2-2	TGTGCCTGGAGTGCCCGGGGGGGGCGAGGCACCGGGGAGCTGTTTTTT	CAWSARGGRGTGELFF
TRBV28	TRBD1	few	TRBJ1-5	TGTGCCAGCAGTATCTCCGGACAGGGCTACAATCAGCCCCAGCATTTT	CASSISGQGYNQPQHF
TRBV19	TRBD2	-	TRBJ2-7	TGTGCCAGTAGTATCTCCGGGGCTAGCGGGAGTTACGAGCAGTACTTC	CASSISGASGSYEQYF